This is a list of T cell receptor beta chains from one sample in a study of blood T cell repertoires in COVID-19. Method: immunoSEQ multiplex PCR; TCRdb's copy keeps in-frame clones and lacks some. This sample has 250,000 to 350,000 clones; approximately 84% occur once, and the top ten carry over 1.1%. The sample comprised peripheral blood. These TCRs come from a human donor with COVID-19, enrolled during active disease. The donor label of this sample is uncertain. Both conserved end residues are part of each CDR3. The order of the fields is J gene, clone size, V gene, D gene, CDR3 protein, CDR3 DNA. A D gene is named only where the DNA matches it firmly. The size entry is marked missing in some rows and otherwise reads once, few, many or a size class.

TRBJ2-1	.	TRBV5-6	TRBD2	CASSLGLAVRGNEQFF	TGTGCCAGCAGCTTGGGTCTAGCGGTCCGGGGGAATGAGCAGTTCTTC
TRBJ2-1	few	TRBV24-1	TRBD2	CATAGGAGVTNEQFF	TGTGCCACGGCGGGTGGAGCGGGAGTGACAAATGAGCAGTTCTTC
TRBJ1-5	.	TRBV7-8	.	CASSPSLRGNQPQHF	TGTGCCAGCAGCCCCTCATTAAGGGGGAATCAGCCCCAGCATTTT
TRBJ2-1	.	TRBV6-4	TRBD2	CASSPLAANNEQFF	TGTGCCAGCAGTCCTCTAGCGGCCAACAATGAGCAGTTCTTC
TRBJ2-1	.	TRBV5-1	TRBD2	CASSEEGTRRLNEQFF	TGCGCCAGCAGCGAGGAAGGGACTAGACGACTCAATGAGCAGTTCTTC
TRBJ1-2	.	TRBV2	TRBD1	CASSPQGAQGYTF	TGTGCCAGCAGTCCTCAGGGGGCGCAAGGCTACACCTTC
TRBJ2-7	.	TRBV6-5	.	CASIRPGRYNEQYF	TGTGCCAGCATCCGCCCGGGGAGGTACAACGAGCAGTACTTC
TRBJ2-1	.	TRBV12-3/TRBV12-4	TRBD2	CASSGLVNEQFF	TGTGCCAGCAGTGGACTAGTGAATGAGCAGTTCTTC
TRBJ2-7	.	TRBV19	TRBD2	CASTLGVAGVYEQYF	TGTGCCAGTACCCTGGGGGTAGCGGGAGTTTACGAGCAGTACTTC
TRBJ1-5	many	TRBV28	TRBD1	CASSLSGQRDQPQHF	TGTGCCAGCAGTTTATCGGGACAGAGAGATCAGCCCCAGCATTTT
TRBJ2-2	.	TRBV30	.	CALAGANTGELFF	TGTGCCTTGGCGGGCGCGAACACCGGGGAGCTGTTTTTT
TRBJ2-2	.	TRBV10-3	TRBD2	CAISESGLAANTGELFF	TGTGCCATCAGTGAGTCGGGACTAGCGGCGAACACCGGGGAGCTGTTTTTT
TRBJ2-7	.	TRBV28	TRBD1	CASRGTGSHEQYF	TGTGCCAGCAGAGGGACAGGGAGTCACGAGCAGTACTTC
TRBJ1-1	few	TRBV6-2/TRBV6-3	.	CASSQTREAFF	TGTGCCAGCAGCCAAACACGTGAAGCTTTCTTT
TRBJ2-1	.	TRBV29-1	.	CSVARANEQFF	TGCAGCGTTGCTAGAGCTAATGAGCAGTTCTTC
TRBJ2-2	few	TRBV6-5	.	CASRTDRNTGELFF	TGTGCCAGCAGGACGGACAGGAACACCGGGGAGCTGTTTTTT
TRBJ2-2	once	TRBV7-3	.	CASSSTSGGTGELFF	TGTGCCAGCAGCTCGACTAGTGGTGGCACCGGGGAGCTGTTTTTT
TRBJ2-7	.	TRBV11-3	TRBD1	CASSPRTGEIYEQYF	TGTGCCAGCAGCCCACGGACAGGAGAGATTTACGAGCAGTACTTC
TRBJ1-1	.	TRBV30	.	CAWTEKRDTEAFF	TGTGCCTGGACCGAGAAACGGGACACTGAAGCTTTCTTT
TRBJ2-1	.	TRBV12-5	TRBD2	CASGLGLAGRNEQFF	TGTGCTAGTGGCCTCGGACTAGCGGGGAGGAATGAGCAGTTCTTC
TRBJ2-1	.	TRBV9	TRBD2	CASTFTGTSGRVGDEQFF	TGTGCCAGCACCTTCACCGGAACTAGCGGGAGGGTTGGGGATGAGCAGTTCTTC
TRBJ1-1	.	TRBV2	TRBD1	CASSKGTGGLNTEAFF	TGTGCCAGCAGTAAGGGGACAGGAGGATTGAACACTGAAGCTTTCTTT
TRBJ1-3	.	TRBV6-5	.	CASSSHSGNTIYF	TGTGCCAGCAGTTCCCATTCTGGAAACACCATATATTTT
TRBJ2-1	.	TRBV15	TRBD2	CATSKLAGGANEQFF	TGTGCCACCAGCAAATTAGCGGGAGGAGCTAACGAGCAGTTCTTC
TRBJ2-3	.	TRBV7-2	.	CASSPVNTDTQYF	TGTGCCAGCAGCCCGGTCAACACAGATACGCAGTATTTT
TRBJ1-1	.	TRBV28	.	CASTLLGADFKTAFF	TGTGCCAGCACCTTATTGGGGGCAGACTTCAAAACAGCTTTCTTT
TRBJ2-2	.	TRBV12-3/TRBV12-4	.	CASSPVGPGELFF	TGTGCCAGCAGTCCCGTGGGGCCCGGGGAGCTGTTTTTT
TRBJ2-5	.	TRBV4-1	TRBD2	CASSRSGREQETQYF	TGCGCCAGCAGCCGTTCCGGGAGGGAGCAAGAGACCCAGTACTTC
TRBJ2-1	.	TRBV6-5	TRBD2	CASSSGRYNEQFF	TGTGCCAGCAGCTCCGGGAGGTACAATGAGCAGTTCTTC
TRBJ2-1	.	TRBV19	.	CASRRTGDEEQFF	TGTGCCAGTAGGAGAACGGGAGATGAGGAGCAGTTCTTC
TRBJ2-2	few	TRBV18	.	CASSTSGGELFF	TGTGCCAGCTCGACTTCTGGAGGGGAGCTGTTTTTT
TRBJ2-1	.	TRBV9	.	CASSVSRGGSNPDEQFF	TGTGCCAGCAGCGTCTCTAGGGGGGGTAGTAATCCGGATGAGCAGTTCTTC
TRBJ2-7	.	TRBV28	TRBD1	CASHGQGSYEQYF	TGTGCCAGCCACGGACAGGGATCCTACGAGCAGTACTTC
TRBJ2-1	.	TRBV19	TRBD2	CASSSTSGRAGVEQFF	TGTGCCAGTAGTTCGACTAGCGGGAGGGCTGGTGTTGAGCAGTTCTTC
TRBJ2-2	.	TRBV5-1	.	CASSPRQGLNTGELFF	TGCGCCAGCAGCCCCCGACAGGGACTGAACACCGGGGAGCTGTTTTTT
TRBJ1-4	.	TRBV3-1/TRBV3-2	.	CASSLTEHNEKLFF	TGTGCCAGCAGCCTGACAGAGCATAATGAAAAACTGTTTTTT
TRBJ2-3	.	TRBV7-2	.	CASSLVGDFSTDTQYF	TGTGCCAGCAGCTTAGTCGGGGACTTTAGCACAGATACGCAGTATTTT
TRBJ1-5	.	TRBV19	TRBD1	CASSGQGGQPQHF	TGTGCCAGTAGTGGACAGGGTGGGCAGCCCCAGCATTTT
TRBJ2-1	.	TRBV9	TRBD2	CASSISGQSYNEQFF	TGTGCCAGCAGCATTAGCGGGCAATCCTACAATGAGCAGTTCTTC
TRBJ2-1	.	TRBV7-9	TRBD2	CASSLAASGGNNEQFF	TGTGCCAGCAGCTTAGCGGCTAGCGGGGGTAACAATGAGCAGTTCTTC
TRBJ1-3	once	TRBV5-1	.	CASRREASSGNTIYF	TGCGCCAGCAGGCGGGAGGCAAGCTCTGGAAACACCATATATTTT
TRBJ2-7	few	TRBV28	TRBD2	CASGLAGAQSFYEQYF	TGTGCCAGCGGACTAGCGGGAGCCCAAAGTTTTTACGAGCAGTACTTC
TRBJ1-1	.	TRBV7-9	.	CASSLEGRGAEAFF	TGTGCCAGCAGCTTAGAGGGCAGGGGCGCTGAAGCTTTCTTT
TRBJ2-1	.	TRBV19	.	CASSINGYNEQFF	TGTGCCAGTAGTATAAACGGGTACAATGAGCAGTTCTTC
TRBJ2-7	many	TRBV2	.	CASGETGIVYEQYF	TGTGCCAGCGGGGAGACCGGGATCGTCTACGAGCAGTACTTC
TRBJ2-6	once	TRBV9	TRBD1	CASSVDRGEANVLTF	TGTGCCAGCAGCGTCGACAGGGGAGAGGCCAACGTCCTGACTTTC